Listed below are T cell receptor beta chains from one sample, sequenced in a study of regulatory T cells in long-lasting Graves disease. TCRdb redid the calling of the multiplex PCR reads with MiXCR, one entry per CDR3 protein. The table shows under 700,000 distinct CDR3 sequences, with about 16% occurring only once. The same sample was also studied in work on T cells in Graves' hyperthyroidism and ophthalmopathy.

Specimen: peripheral blood mononuclear cells (PBMCs), collected at new diagnosis, from a patient treated with antithyroid drugs. The receptors here all came from a woman aged 35-60 years with Graves disease. Both conserved end residues are part of each CDR3. Each record gives: D gene, V gene, clone size, J gene, CDR3 length, CDR3 DNA, CDR3 protein. The D gene is left open where the match is weak. Clone size is given for some rows only: seen once, a few or many times, or a class if the clone is expanded.

d_call: .
v_call: TRBV6-1
clone_size: .
j_call: TRBJ1-5
cdr3_length: 17
cdr3_nt: TGTGCCAGCAGTGAAAGGCCCATACGGGATAGCAATCAGCCCCAGCATTTT
cdr3_aa: CASSERPIRDSNQPQHF

d_call: .
v_call: TRBV19
clone_size: few
j_call: TRBJ1-5
cdr3_length: 13
cdr3_nt: TGTGCCAGTGCCGACAGGCCGATTCAGCCCCAGCATTTT
cdr3_aa: CASADRPIQPQHF

d_call: .
v_call: TRBV19
clone_size: few
j_call: TRBJ2-5
cdr3_length: 15
cdr3_nt: TGTGCCAGTAGTATAGATTCGGGGCCGAGGAAGACCCAGTACTTC
cdr3_aa: CASSIDSGPRKTQYF

d_call: TRBD1
v_call: TRBV20-1
clone_size: .
j_call: TRBJ1-4
cdr3_length: 14
cdr3_nt: TGCAGTGCTACCCTCGGACAGGGAAAGGAAAAACTGTTTTTT
cdr3_aa: CSATLGQGKEKLFF

d_call: .
v_call: TRBV6-1
clone_size: .
j_call: TRBJ2-1
cdr3_length: 13
cdr3_nt: TGTGCCAGCAGTGAACAGGCGCCATCCGGGAAGTTCTTC
cdr3_aa: CASSEQAPSGKFF

d_call: .
v_call: TRBV5-1
clone_size: many
j_call: TRBJ1-1
cdr3_length: 12
cdr3_nt: TGCGCCAGCAGCCTCTCAGGGTTTTCGGCTTTCTTT
cdr3_aa: CASSLSGFSAFF

d_call: .
v_call: TRBV30
clone_size: many
j_call: TRBJ2-3
cdr3_length: 12
cdr3_nt: TGTGCCTGGAGGACCCATGGAGATACGCAGTATTTT
cdr3_aa: CAWRTHGDTQYF

d_call: .
v_call: TRBV12-3/TRBV12-4
clone_size: few
j_call: TRBJ2-7
cdr3_length: 12
cdr3_nt: TGTGCCAGCAGAGAACAGGGGGGGGAGCAGTACTTC
cdr3_aa: CASREQGGEQYF

d_call: TRBD1
v_call: TRBV20-1
clone_size: many
j_call: TRBJ2-7
cdr3_length: 14
cdr3_nt: TGCAGTGCGCCGGGACAGACCTCGGCCTACGAGCAGTACTTC
cdr3_aa: CSAPGQTSAYEQYF

d_call: TRBD2
v_call: TRBV6-4
clone_size: many
j_call: TRBJ2-5
cdr3_length: 16
cdr3_nt: TGTGCCAGCAGTTATTTAGCGGGGGGCCCCCTTGAGACCCAGTACTTC
cdr3_aa: CASSYLAGGPLETQYF

d_call: .
v_call: TRBV9
clone_size: .
j_call: TRBJ2-3
cdr3_length: 13
cdr3_nt: TGTGCCAGCAGCGTAGTGGGTAAAGATACGCAGTATTTT
cdr3_aa: CASSVVGKDTQYF

d_call: .
v_call: TRBV20-1
clone_size: .
j_call: TRBJ2-2
cdr3_length: 15
cdr3_nt: TGCAGTGCTAGAGCCGCGCAGGGGAACACCGGGGAGCTGTTTTTT
cdr3_aa: CSARAAQGNTGELFF

d_call: .
v_call: TRBV18
clone_size: .
j_call: TRBJ1-4
cdr3_length: 14
cdr3_nt: TGTGCCAGCTCACCGGGGTCCTCTCCCGAAAAACTGTTTTTT
cdr3_aa: CASSPGSSPEKLFF

d_call: TRBD1
v_call: TRBV12-3/TRBV12-4
clone_size: many
j_call: TRBJ2-2
cdr3_length: 17
cdr3_nt: TGTGCCAGCAGTTTAGCTCCGGGACAGGGAGACACCGGGGAGCTGTTTTTT
cdr3_aa: CASSLAPGQGDTGELFF

d_call: TRBD2
v_call: TRBV13
clone_size: .
j_call: TRBJ2-7
cdr3_length: 14
cdr3_nt: TGTGCCAGCAGCTTCCGGACTAGCGGGGACGAGCAGTACTTC
cdr3_aa: CASSFRTSGDEQYF